These 17 T cell receptor beta chains were all obtained from the same sample, sequenced in a study of cytomegalovirus exposure and HLA in healthy donors. Both 60 Vbeta primers and 13 Jbeta primers went into the PCR. Libraries were prepared by immunoSEQ multiplex PCR; TCRdb keeps only in-frame clonotypes and omits some of them. In the table there are under 200,000 clones, around 77% of which are singletons. Sequencing was performed on PBMCs. The source is a man aged 60 to 75 in good health and CMV-seronegative.

This clone was picked up one time. J is TRBJ1-3 and V is TRBV4-2; D gene uncertain. CDR1 is LGHNA and CDR2 is YNFKEQ in the germline V gene. V was trimmed by 6 bases and J by 7 bases, leaving 10 bases between them. The CDR3 spans 12 residues. The CDR3 reads CASRDLRNTIYF. CDR3 in DNA: TGTGCCAGCAGGGACTTGAGGAACACCATATATTTT.

V and J are TRBV10-1 and TRBJ2-3; 10 positions match TRBD2. This CDR3 has 14 amino acids. From germline, CDR1 is WNHNN and CDR2 SYGVQD (reference sequence). V gave up 4 bases and J gave up 4 bases; unmatched junction bases: 2. CDR3 coding DNA: TGCGCCAGCAGTGCTAGCGGGGGCTCAGATACGCAGTATTTT. Protein: CASSASGGSDTQYF.

The chain links TRBV13 to TRBJ2-2; 8 bases are shared with TRBD1. The V gene's germline CDR1 is PRHDT and CDR2 FYEKMQ (reference sequence). This CDR3 has 16 amino acids. V gave up 7 bases and J gave up 1 base; unmatched junction bases: 8. Written as DNA, the CDR3 is TGTGCCAGCACAAAGGGAACAGGGGGGAACACCGGGGAGCTGTTTTTT. Protein product: CASTKGTGGNTGELFF. Together with reference TRBV13 and TRBJ2-2, the CDR3 gives the full variable domain: AAGVIQSPRHLIKEKRETATLKCYPIPRHDTVYWYQQGPGQDPQFLISFYEKMQSDKGSIPDRFSAQQFSDYHSELNMSSLELGDSALYFCASTKGTGGNTGELFFGEGSRLTVL.

The chain carries TRBV7-8 and TRBJ2-2, with 8 bases fitting TRBD1. This CDR3 has 15 residues. From germline, CDR1 is SGHVS and CDR2 FQNEAQ. V lost 3 bases, J lost 6 bases, and 6 bases stayed unmatched. In DNA form, the CDR3 reads TGTGCCAGCAGCTTCGTCCAGGGGGCGTCCGGGGAGCTGTTTTTT. It translates to CASSFVQGASGELFF.

The CDR3 region has the DNA TGTGCCAGCAGGACAGGGGGCTATAATTCACCCCTCCACTTT. Amino acid sequence: CASRTGGYNSPLHF. This chain joins TRBV27 and TRBJ1-6; TRBD1 matches at 9 bases. This CDR3 contains 14 residues. The junction had 0 bases not matched to a gene; V was cut back by 6 bases and J by 3 bases. Germline V gene sequence: CDR1 MNHEY, CDR2 SMNVEV (reference sequence).

The chain joins TRBV21-1 to TRBJ1-2; the D call in the table, TRBD1, was not verified against the DNA. TRBV21-1 represents a pseudogene. The CDR3 is 14 amino acids. The CDR3 DNA reads TGTGCCAGCAGCAAGAATATGGACAGATCGTGGTACACCTTC. Translated: CASSKNMDRSWYTF.

The J gene is TRBJ1-6, the V gene TRBV15; D gene uncertain. Looked up from germline, CDR1 is LNHNV and CDR2 is YYDKDF (reference sequence). The CDR3 loop spans 14 amino acids. V shed 0 bases and J shed 9 bases, with 9 bases lying between them. CDR3 in amino acids: CATSRDGQASPLHF. The CDR3 DNA sequence: TGTGCCACCAGCAGAGATGGTCAGGCTTCACCCCTCCACTTT.

This clone was recorded a few times. Different DNA sequences within this sample yield the same CDR3. The J gene is TRBJ2-5, the V gene TRBV18; D call uncertain. The CDR3 extends over 13 amino acids. Germline loops: CDR1 KGHSH, CDR2 LQKENI. V was clipped by 1 base and J by 2 bases, with 5 bases between them. The CDR3 nucleotides read TGTGCCAGCTCACCACTGGCTCAAGAGACCCAGTACTTC. This sequence encodes CASSPLAQETQYF. Complete variable domain (other parts from reference TRBV18 and TRBJ2-5): NAGVMQNPRHLVRRRGQEARLRCSPMKGHSHVYWYRQLPEEGLKFMVYLQKENIIDESGMPKERFSAEFPKEGPSILRIQQVVRGDSAAYFCASSPLAQETQYFGPGTRLLVL.

The V and J genes are TRBV6-6 and TRBJ1-5, with D possibly TRBD1 on 6 matching bases. The CDR3 runs to 14 residues. The V end lost 4 bases, the J end lost 4 bases, and 11 bases lay between the germline ends. In germline, CDR1 is MNHNY, CDR2 SVGAGI (reference sequence). CDR3 sequence reads: CASSSGQQNQPQHF. CDR3 sequence (DNA): TGTGCCAGCAGTTCAGGACAGCAAAATCAGCCCCAGCATTTT.

V and J are TRBV10-3 and TRBJ2-2; possible D gene TRBD1, 6 bases. Trimming pared 6 bases from V and 6 bases from J, leaving 14 bases between. This CDR3 contains 14 residues. CDR1 and CDR2 from the germline V gene are ENHRY and SYGVKD. The CDR3 loop is CAIREIGGSGELFF. The CDR3, as DNA: TGTGCCATCAGAGAGATAGGGGGTTCCGGGGAGCTGTTTTTT.

This chain uses TRBV5-4 with TRBJ2-3; 8 nucleotides align to TRBD2. The CDR3 has 15 amino acids. Trimming took 4 bases from V and 3 from J; bases not matched to a gene: 7. Germline V gene lookup returns CDR1 SGHNT and CDR2 YYREEE (reference sequence). CDR3 region: CASSIGTRGTDTQYF. CDR3 nucleotide sequence: TGTGCCAGCAGCATCGGGACTAGAGGAACAGATACGCAGTATTTT.

The chain couples TRBV14 to TRBJ1-3; D not certain. This CDR3 comprises 15 residues. The germline V and J ends were trimmed by 1 base and 0 bases, with 7 bases remaining between them. CDR1 SGHDN and CDR2 FVKESK come from the germline V gene. CDR3 DNA: TGTGCCAGCAGCCAAGTCGGACTCTCTGGAAACACCATATATTTT. Amino acid sequence: CASSQVGLSGNTIYF.

Note on this clone: Other DNA sequences from this sample encode an identical CDR3 as well. The chain carries TRBV7-2 and TRBJ2-5, with D tentatively TRBD2 (6 bases). The V gene's germline CDR1 is SGHTA and CDR2 FQGNSA. The CDR3 totals 14 residues. The V end lost 0 bases, the J end lost 5 bases, and 10 bases lay between the germline ends. The DNA for the CDR3 is TGTGCCAGCAGCTTAGCAGGGGCGGGGGAGACCCAGTACTTC. Its translation is CASSLAGAGETQYF.

V is TRBV19 and J is TRBJ2-7; D is uncertain. The V and J ends lost 4 bases and 4 bases respectively, with 11 bases between them. Germline values: CDR1 LNHDA, CDR2 SQIVND (reference sequence). CDR3 length: 13 amino acids. CDR3 protein: CASSTQQQYEQYF. The CDR3 DNA reads TGTGCCAGTAGTACGCAACAGCAGTACGAGCAGTACTTC.

The chain uses TRBV6-1 and TRBJ2-7, with 7 bases fitting TRBD1. Trimming cost V 6 bases and J 3 bases; bases outside gene matches: 8. The CDR3 totals 14 residues. Germline V gene data show CDR1 as MNHNS and CDR2 as SASEGT. The CDR3 reads CASSRDRGNYEQYF. The CDR3 DNA reads as TGTGCCAGCAGCCGGGACAGAGGCAACTACGAGCAGTACTTC.

There are a few counts of this clone. The V gene is TRBV6-5, the J gene TRBJ2-3; D unresolved. The CDR3 totals 13 residues. Germline-derived CDR1 and CDR2 are MNHEY and SVGAGI. Trimming took 2 bases from V and 2 from J, leaving 5 bases between them. Here the CDR3 DNA reads TGTGCCAGCAGTTACAGAGTCACAGATACGCAGTATTTT. Its protein is CASSYRVTDTQYF.

The CDR3 loop is CASTPTSGTYEQYF. CDR3 bases: TGTGCCAGCACCCCGACTAGCGGAACCTACGAGCAGTACTTC. The V call is TRBV28, the J call TRBJ2-7; 9 bases agree with TRBD2. V gave up 7 bases and J gave up 2 bases; unmatched junction bases: 6. CDR1 is MDHEN and CDR2 is SYDVKM in the germline V gene. The CDR3 contains 14 residues.